This T cell receptor beta chain was obtained from a study of T cells in Graves' hyperthyroidism and ophthalmopathy. Amplified TCR beta CDR3 regions came from RNA transcripts. First-round RT-PCR of the TCR CDR3 relied on the HTBI primer set. MiXCR was run by TCRdb on the multiplex PCR reads, yielding one entry per CDR3 protein. The sample consists of approximately 210,000 distinct CDR3 sequences, about 15% of them appearing once. Graves' hyperthyroidism is called stable when ophthalmopathy does not progress within 18 months. The PBMCs were taken from about 9.7 ml of fresh peripheral blood. There are many counts of this clonotype. Germline V lookup: CDR1 DFQATT, CDR2 SNEGSKA (reference sequence). CDR3 length: 13 amino acids.

The receptor comes from a man aged 45 to 65 with Graves' hyperthyroidism. The rearrangement joins TRBV20-1 to TRBJ1-1; a possible D gene is TRBD1 (5 bases). The sequencing input was blood. In DNA, the CDR3 is TGCAGAGCACCGGGACGGTGGGTTACTGAAGCTTTCTTT. It codes for CRAPGRWVTEAFF.